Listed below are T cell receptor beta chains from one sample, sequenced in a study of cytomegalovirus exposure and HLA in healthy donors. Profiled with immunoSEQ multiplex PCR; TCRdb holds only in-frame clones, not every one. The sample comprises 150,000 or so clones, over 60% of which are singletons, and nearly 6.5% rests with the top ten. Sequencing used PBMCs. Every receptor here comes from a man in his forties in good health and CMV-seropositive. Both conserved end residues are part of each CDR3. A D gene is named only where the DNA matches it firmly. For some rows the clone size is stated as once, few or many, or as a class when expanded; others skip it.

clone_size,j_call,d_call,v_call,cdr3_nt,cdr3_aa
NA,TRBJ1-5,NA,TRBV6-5,TGTGCCAGCAGCCAAAATAGCAATCAGCCCCAGCATTTT,CASSQNSNQPQHF
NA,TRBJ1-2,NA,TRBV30,TGTGCCTGGAAACGAAGCCCCGCCTTGCCTGGCTATGGCTACACCTTC,CAWKRSPALPGYGYTF
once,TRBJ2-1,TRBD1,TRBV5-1,TGCGCCAGCAGGGCATCCACGGGACAGGGGGGAAATTCCTACAATGAGCAGTTCTTC,CASRASTGQGGNSYNEQFF
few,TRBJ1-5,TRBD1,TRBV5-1,TGCGCCAGCAGCTCCGGGACAGGGGGAGGCAATCAGCCCCAGCATTTT,CASSSGTGGGNQPQHF
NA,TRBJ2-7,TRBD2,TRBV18,TGTGCCAGCTCCCGGGGGGAGCTAGACGAGCAGTACTTC,CASSRGELDEQYF
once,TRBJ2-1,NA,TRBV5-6,TGTGCCAGCAGCTTTCTCTTCACAGCTTACAATGAGCAGTTCTTC,CASSFLFTAYNEQFF
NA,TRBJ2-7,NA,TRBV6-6,TGTGCCAGCAGTTACCCTATGACTAACCCCTACGAGCAGTACTTC,CASSYPMTNPYEQYF
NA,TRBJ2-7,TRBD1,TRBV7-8,TGTGCCAGCAGTTTAGCGCCTGGACAGGGGGGTTACGAGCAGTACTTC,CASSLAPGQGGYEQYF
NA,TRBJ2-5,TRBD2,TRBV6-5,TGTGCCAGCAGGAGTCCGGGGGGGGAGACCCAGTACTTC,CASRSPGGETQYF
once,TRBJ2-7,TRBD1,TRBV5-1,TGCGCCAGCAGCGGGGGACAGGGCGGCGAGCAGTACTTC,CASSGGQGGEQYF
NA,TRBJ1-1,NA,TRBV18,TGTGCCAGCTCACCGGCCCAGAACACTGAAGCTTTCTTT,CASSPAQNTEAFF
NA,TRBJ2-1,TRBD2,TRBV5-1,TGCGCCAGCAGCTTGGGACTAGCGGGGGATAGCTCCTACAATGAGCAGTTCTTC,CASSLGLAGDSSYNEQFF
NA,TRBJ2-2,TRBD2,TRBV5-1,TGCGCCAGCAGCTTGGGACTAGCGGGAGGAGTGGAGGAGCTGTTTTTT,CASSLGLAGGVEELFF
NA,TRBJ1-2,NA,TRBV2,TGTGCCAGCAGTGAAGCTCGGCGGCTCAGAAGTAACTATGGCTACACCTTC,CASSEARRLRSNYGYTF
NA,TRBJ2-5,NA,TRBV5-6,TGTGCCAGCAGCTGGACCCAACTAGAACGACGAGAGACCCAGTACTTC,CASSWTQLERRETQYF
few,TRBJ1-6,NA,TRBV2,TGTGCCAGCAGTGGCGAGAACTCCTATAATTCACCCCTCCACTTT,CASSGENSYNSPLHF
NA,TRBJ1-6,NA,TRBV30,TGTGCCTGGAGTGACCCCCAATGGGGGACTTGGTCACCCCTCCACTTT,CAWSDPQWGTWSPLHF
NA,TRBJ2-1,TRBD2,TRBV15,TGTGCCACCAGCAGAGATCTTACTAGCGGGAGGTCGCGCAATGAGCAGTTCTTC,CATSRDLTSGRSRNEQFF
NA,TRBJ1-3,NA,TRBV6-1,TGTGCCAGCAGTGACCGGGACATACCCTCTGGAAACACCATATATTTT,CASSDRDIPSGNTIYF
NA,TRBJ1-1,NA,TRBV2,TGTGCCAGCAGTGAGTCCAGGGGAGCTGAAGCTTTCTTT,CASSESRGAEAFF
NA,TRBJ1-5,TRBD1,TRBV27,TGTGCCAGCATTCAAAGCACACAGGGGACCCAGCCCCAGCATTTT,CASIQSTQGTQPQHF
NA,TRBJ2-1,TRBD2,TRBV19,TGTGCCAGTAGCGGAGGGACTAGCGGGGCTCGTGAGCAGTTCTTC,CASSGGTSGAREQFF
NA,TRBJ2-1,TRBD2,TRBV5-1,TGCGCCAGCAGCTCAAATAGCGGGAGCTCCTACAATGAGCAGTTCTTC,CASSSNSGSSYNEQFF
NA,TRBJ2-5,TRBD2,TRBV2,TGTGCCAGCGGGGGGACTAGCGGGAACCAAGAGACCCAGTACTTC,CASGGTSGNQETQYF
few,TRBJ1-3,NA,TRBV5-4,TGTGCCAGCAGCTTGTGGGGCGGAGGAAACACCATATATTTT,CASSLWGGGNTIYF
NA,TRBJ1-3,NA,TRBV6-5,TGTGCCAGCAGTTACTCGCAGGCCAGCTCTGGAAACACCATATATTTT,CASSYSQASSGNTIYF
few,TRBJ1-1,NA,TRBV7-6,TGTGCCAGCAGCTTAAACGGACAGATGAACACTGAAGCTTTCTTT,CASSLNGQMNTEAFF
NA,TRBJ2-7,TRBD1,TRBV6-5,TGTGCCAGCAGTTCCCGGACAGGGGGCTCCTACGAGCAGTACTTC,CASSSRTGGSYEQYF
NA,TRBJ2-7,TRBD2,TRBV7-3,TGTGCCAGCAGCTTAGGCGGGAGTCCCCCCTACGAGCAGTACTTC,CASSLGGSPPYEQYF
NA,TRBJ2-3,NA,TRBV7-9,TGTGCCAGCAGCTTATTTGGGGGGTCAAAGACAGATACGCAGTATTTT,CASSLFGGSKTDTQYF
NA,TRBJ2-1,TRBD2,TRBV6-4,TGTGCCAGCAGTGACACTAGCGGGAGCTCCTACAATGAGCAGTTCTTC,CASSDTSGSSYNEQFF
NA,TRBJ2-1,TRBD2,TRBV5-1,TGCGCCAGCAGCTATGGACTAGCGGGAGGGAGCTCCTACAATGAGCAGTTCTTC,CASSYGLAGGSSYNEQFF
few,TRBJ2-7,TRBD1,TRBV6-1,TGTGCCAGCAGAGAAACCGTGAGACAGGGGGCATCCGAGCAGTACTTC,CASRETVRQGASEQYF
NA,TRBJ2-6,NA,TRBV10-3,TGTGCCATCAGTGAGTCGACAGCTGGGGCCAACGGCCTGACTTTC,CAISESTAGANGLTF
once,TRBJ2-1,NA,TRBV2,TGTGCCAGCAGGGAGTCCCCGGATGAGCAGTTCTTC,CASRESPDEQFF
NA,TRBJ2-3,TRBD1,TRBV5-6,TGTGCCAGCAGCCCGGTGGACAGGGATAAAATAAATACGCAGTATTTT,CASSPVDRDKINTQYF
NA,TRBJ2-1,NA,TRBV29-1,TGCAGCGTTGTTTCTAGCGCCGGCTACAATGAGCAGTTCTTC,CSVVSSAGYNEQFF
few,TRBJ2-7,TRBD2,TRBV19,TGTGCCAGTAGCCCGGGGGGGTGGGCCTACGAGCAGTACTTC,CASSPGGWAYEQYF
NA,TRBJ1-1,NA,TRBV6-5,TGTGCCAGCATGAGAGGCATGAACACTGAAGCTTTCTTT,CASMRGMNTEAFF
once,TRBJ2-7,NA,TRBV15,TGTGCCACCAGCAGATCGGGGACTTTACCTGAGCAGTACTTC,CATSRSGTLPEQYF
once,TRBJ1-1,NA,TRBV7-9,TGTGCCAGCAGCTTTACGCTGTCAGGGAACACTGAAGCTTTCTTT,CASSFTLSGNTEAFF
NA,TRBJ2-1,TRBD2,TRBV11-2,TGTGCCAGCAGCTTACGTGGGGCGGGAGGGTACAATGAGCAGTTCTTC,CASSLRGAGGYNEQFF
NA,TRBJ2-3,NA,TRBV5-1,TGCGCCAGCAGCTTGGCCTCGGGGAGTCGCACAGATACGCAGTATTTT,CASSLASGSRTDTQYF
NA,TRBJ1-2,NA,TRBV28,TGTGCCAGCAGTTTCCATGATGGCTACACCTTC,CASSFHDGYTF
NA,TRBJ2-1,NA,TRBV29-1,TGCAGCGTTGAAGATCTACGACAGGCTCGGAGGTTCTTC,CSVEDLRQARRFF
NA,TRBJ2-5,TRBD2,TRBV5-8,TGTGCCAGCAGCTTTCGCGGGAGTGGAGAGACCCAGTACTTC,CASSFRGSGETQYF
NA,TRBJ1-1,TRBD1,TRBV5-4,TGTGCCAGCAGCTTGGGACAGGGTCTGAACACTGAAGCTTTCTTT,CASSLGQGLNTEAFF
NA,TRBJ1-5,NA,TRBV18,TGTGCCAGCTCACCCGTGGACAGCTACAATCAGCCCCAGCATTTT,CASSPVDSYNQPQHF
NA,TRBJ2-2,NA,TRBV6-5,TGTGCCAGCAGGCCAGCGGAGAACACCGGGGAGCTGTTTTTT,CASRPAENTGELFF